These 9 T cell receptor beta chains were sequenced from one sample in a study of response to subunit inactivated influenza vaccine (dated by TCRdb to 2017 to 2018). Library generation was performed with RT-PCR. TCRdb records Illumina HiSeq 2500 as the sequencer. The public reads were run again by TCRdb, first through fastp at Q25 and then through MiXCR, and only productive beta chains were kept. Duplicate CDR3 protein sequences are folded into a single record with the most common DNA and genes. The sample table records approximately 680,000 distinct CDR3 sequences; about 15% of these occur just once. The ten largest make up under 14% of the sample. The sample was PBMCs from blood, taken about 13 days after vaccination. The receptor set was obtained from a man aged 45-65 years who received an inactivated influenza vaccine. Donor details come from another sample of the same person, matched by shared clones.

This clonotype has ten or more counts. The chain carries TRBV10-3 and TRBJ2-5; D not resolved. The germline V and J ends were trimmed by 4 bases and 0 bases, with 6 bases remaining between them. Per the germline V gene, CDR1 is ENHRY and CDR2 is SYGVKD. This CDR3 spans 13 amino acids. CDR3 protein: CAISAQDQETQYF. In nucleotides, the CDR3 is TGTGCCATCAGTGCCCAGGACCAAGAGACCCAGTACTTC.

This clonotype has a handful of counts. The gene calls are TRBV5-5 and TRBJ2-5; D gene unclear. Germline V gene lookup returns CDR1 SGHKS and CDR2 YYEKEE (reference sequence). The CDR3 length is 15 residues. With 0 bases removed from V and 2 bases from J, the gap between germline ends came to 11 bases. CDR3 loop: CASSLVFQKQETQYF. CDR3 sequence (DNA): TGTGCCAGCAGCTTGGTTTTCCAGAAACAAGAGACCCAGTACTTC.

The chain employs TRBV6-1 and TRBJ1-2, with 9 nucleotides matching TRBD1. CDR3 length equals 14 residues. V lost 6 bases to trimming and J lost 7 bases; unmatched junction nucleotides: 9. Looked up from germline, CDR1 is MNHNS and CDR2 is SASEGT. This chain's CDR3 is CASRSTGGRGGYTF. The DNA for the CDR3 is TGTGCCAGCAGGTCCACAGGGGGCCGTGGTGGCTACACCTTC.

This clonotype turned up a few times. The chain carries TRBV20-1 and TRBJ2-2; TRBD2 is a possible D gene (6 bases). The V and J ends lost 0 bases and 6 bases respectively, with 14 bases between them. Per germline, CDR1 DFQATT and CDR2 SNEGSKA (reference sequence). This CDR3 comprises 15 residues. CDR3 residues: CSARDQPGLPGELFF. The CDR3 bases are TGCAGTGCTAGAGATCAGCCGGGACTCCCCGGGGAGCTGTTTTTT.

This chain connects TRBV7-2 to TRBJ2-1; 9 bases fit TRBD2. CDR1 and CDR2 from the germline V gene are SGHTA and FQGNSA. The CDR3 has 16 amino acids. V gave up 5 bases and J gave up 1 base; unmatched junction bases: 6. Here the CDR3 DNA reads TGTGCCAGCAGCATACTAGCGGGTCGATCCTACAATGAGCAGTTCTTC. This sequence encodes CASSILAGRSYNEQFF.

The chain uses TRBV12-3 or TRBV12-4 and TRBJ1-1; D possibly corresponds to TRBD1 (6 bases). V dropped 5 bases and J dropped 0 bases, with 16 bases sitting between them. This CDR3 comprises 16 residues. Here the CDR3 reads CASSLRGRRMNTEAFF. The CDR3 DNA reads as TGTGCCAGCAGTCTCAGGGGACGCCGTATGAACACTGAAGCTTTCTTT.

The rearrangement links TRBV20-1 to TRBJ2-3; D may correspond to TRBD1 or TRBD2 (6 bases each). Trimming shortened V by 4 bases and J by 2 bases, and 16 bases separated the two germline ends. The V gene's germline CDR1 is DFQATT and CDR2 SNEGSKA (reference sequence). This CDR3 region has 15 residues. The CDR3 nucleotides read TGCAGTGCTACCCGGGGGCAGGCCCTCACAGATACGCAGTATTTT. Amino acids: CSATRGQALTDTQYF.

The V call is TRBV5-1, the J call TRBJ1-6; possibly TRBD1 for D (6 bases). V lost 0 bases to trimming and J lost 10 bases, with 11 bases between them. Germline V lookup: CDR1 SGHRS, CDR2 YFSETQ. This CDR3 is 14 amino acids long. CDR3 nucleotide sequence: TGCGCCAGCAGCTTGGCCGGGCAGGGGTCACCCCTCCACTTT. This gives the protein CASSLAGQGSPLHF.

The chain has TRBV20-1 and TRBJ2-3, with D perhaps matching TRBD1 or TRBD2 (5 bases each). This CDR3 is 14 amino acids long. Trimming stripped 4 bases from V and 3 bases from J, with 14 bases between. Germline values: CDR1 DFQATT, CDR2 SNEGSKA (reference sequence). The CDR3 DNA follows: TGCAGTGCTATTTGGCAGGGCGGGACAGATACGCAGTATTTT. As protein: CSAIWQGGTDTQYF.